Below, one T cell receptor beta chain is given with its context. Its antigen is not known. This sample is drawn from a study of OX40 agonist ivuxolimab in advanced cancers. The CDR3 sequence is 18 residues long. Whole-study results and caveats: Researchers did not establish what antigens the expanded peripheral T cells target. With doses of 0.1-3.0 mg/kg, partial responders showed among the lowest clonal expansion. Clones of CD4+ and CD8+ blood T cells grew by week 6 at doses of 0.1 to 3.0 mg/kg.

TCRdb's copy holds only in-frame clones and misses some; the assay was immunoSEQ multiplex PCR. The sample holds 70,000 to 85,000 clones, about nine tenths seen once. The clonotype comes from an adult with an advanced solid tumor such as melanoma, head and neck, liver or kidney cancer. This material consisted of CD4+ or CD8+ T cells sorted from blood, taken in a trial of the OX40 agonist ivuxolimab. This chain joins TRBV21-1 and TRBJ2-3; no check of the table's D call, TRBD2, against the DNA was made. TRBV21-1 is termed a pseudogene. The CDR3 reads CASSKGPSVSGGTDTQYF. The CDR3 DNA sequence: TGTGCCAGCAGCAAAGGCCCATCGGTTAGCGGGGGCACAGATACGCAGTATTTT.